This entry describes one T cell receptor (beta chain). Using immunoSEQ multiplex PCR, the repertoire was profiled, and TCRdb retains in-frame clones only, with some absent. The data hold about 47,000 clones, with around 86% observed a single time. This entry is derived from a study of blood T cell repertoires in COVID-19. About the research overall: Whether acute or convalescent, the COVID-19 samples came from the United States, Italy and Spain. T cells, B-cell-depleted T cells, or PBMCs provided the cDNA or gDNA that served as material.

This CDR3 spans 11 amino acids. The germline V gene encodes CDR1 KGHDR and CDR2 SFDVKD. V dropped 5 bases and J dropped 5 bases, with 4 bases sitting between them. The V call is TRBV24-1, the J call TRBJ2-3; no reliable D call. Sequenced input: peripheral blood. This TCR was sampled from a man aged 55 to 70 with active COVID-19. This chain's CDR3 is CATSVKDTQYF. CDR3 DNA sequence: TGTGCCACCAGTGTTAAAGATACGCAGTATTTT.